What follows are 25 T cell receptor beta chains derived from one specimen sequenced in a study of beta chain features in type 1 diabetes. Reverse transcribing all isolated RNA meant expressed TCRB transcripts were sequenced. Clones were sequenced by immunoSEQ multiplex PCR, and TCRdb holds only the in-frame ones, with some missing. The sample has under 300,000 clones, approximately 8% seen once. Sample: central memory CD4+ T cells from blood. All receptors derive from a woman between 18 and 30 years old in good health.

Many counts were recorded for this clone. This chain joins TRBV15 and TRBJ2-5; a weak D match, TRBD2 (7 bases). With 0 bases removed from V and 4 bases from J, the gap between germline ends came to 12 bases. The CDR3 is 15 residues long. Germline V gene data show CDR1 as LNHNV and CDR2 as YYDKDF (reference sequence). The chain's CDR3 is CATSRDPGGGETQYF. The CDR3 DNA reads as TGTGCCACCAGCAGAGATCCGGGGGGCGGAGAGACCCAGTACTTC.

This clone was counted only a few times. Other DNA sequences in this specimen translate into the identical CDR3. The chain combines TRBV5-4 with TRBJ2-3; D gene unclear. V lost 0 bases and J 6 bases, leaving 2 bases between the germline ends. Germline CDR1 SGHNT, CDR2 YYREEE (reference sequence). CDR3 length: 11 residues. The CDR3 is CASSLGDTQYF. CDR3 coding DNA: TGTGCCAGCAGCTTGGGGGATACGCAGTATTTT.

This clone appeared a few times. V gene TRBV5-1 combines with J gene TRBJ2-4, with 9 bases that match TRBD1. J gave up 9 bases and V 4 bases, and 14 bases lay outside the gene matches. This CDR3 is built from 16 residues. From germline, CDR1 is SGHRS and CDR2 YFSETQ. The CDR3 spells CASSAGRDRVEGIQYF. DNA for the CDR3: TGCGCCAGCAGCGCGGGCCGGGACAGGGTGGAAGGCATTCAGTACTTC.

The chain combines TRBV7-2 with TRBJ2-5, with 11 bases aligning to TRBD2. CDR1 SGHTA and CDR2 FQGNSA come from the germline V gene. J gave up 3 bases and V 0 bases, and 18 bases lay outside the gene matches. The CDR3 covers 21 residues. CDR3 DNA: TGTGCCAGCAGCTTAGCCCCACGACTAGCGGGGTACAACCTAGAGGAAGAGACCCAGTACTTC. Translated, it gives CASSLAPRLAGYNLEEETQYF.

The rearrangement uses TRBV28 and TRBJ1-2; 7 nucleotides line up with TRBD1. CDR1 and CDR2 from the germline V gene are MDHEN and SYDVKM. V dropped 7 bases and J dropped 5; count of bases not matched to a gene: 4. The CDR3 sequence is 12 residues long. This chain's CDR3 is CASNLQGYGYTF. In DNA, the CDR3 is TGTGCCAGCAACCTACAGGGGTATGGCTACACCTTC.

This clone was recorded a few times. This chain links TRBV7-9 with TRBJ2-1, with 12 bases fitting TRBD1. The germline V gene encodes CDR1 SEHNR and CDR2 FQNEAQ (reference sequence). This CDR3 region has 15 residues. With V trimmed by 5 bases and J by 9 bases, 8 bases remained unmatched. This CDR3 reads CASSTSGTGGPEQFF. DNA for the CDR3: TGTGCCAGCAGCACCTCCGGGACAGGGGGCCCTGAGCAGTTCTTC.

Only a few counts were recorded for this clone. Other nucleotide sequences in the sample specify the same CDR3. The chain uses TRBV7-2 and TRBJ2-7, with TRBD1 matching 9 bases. V lost 2 bases to trimming and J lost 1 base; unmatched junction nucleotides: 3. The CDR3 totals 15 residues. Germline CDR1 SGHTA, CDR2 FQGNSA. The CDR3 region has the DNA TGTGCCAGCAGCTTACTAGGACAGGGGTCCTACGAGCAGTACTTC. This gives the protein CASSLLGQGSYEQYF.

This rearrangement joins TRBV9 to TRBJ1-5; D is possibly TRBD1 (5 bases). This CDR3 has 14 amino acids. Germline CDR1 SGDLS, CDR2 YYNGEE. Trimming pared 4 bases from V and 6 bases from J, leaving 14 bases between. CDR3: CASSLLMTAQPQHF. The CDR3 DNA is TGTGCCAGCAGCTTACTCATGACAGCTCAGCCCCAGCATTTT.

This clone was detected many times. This sample also contains other DNA sequences that code for the same CDR3. The chain uses TRBV29-1 and TRBJ1-2; D unresolved. CDR1 is SQVTM and CDR2 is ANQGSEA in the germline V gene. Trimming shortened V by 4 bases and J by 1 base, and 1 base separated the two germline ends. This CDR3 is 10 amino acids long. CDR3 sequence (DNA): TGCAGCGTTGGTAACTATGGCTACACCTTC. Protein product: CSVGNYGYTF.

This clone was seen a handful of times. The CDR3 DNA sequence: TGCAGCTCCGGTGGTCCGGGACTAGCTGAAGGGGCCCAGTACTTC. Translating gives CSSGGPGLAEGAQYF. The rearrangement links TRBV29-1 to TRBJ2-5, with 9 bases that match TRBD2. This CDR3 has 15 residues. The germline CDR1 and CDR2 sequences are SQVTM and ANQGSEA. Losses at the gene ends were 8 bases for V and 9 bases for J; bases not matched to a gene: 19.

This chain links TRBV13 with TRBJ2-7; no clear D. V gave up 5 bases and J gave up 6 bases, with 11 bases separating them. The V gene's germline CDR1 is PRHDT and CDR2 FYEKMQ (reference sequence). The CDR3 is made up of 12 amino acids. CDR3 loop: CASSPPLGEQYF. The DNA for the CDR3 is TGTGCCAGCAGCCCGCCCTTAGGCGAGCAGTACTTC. The full variable domain, rest sourced from reference TRBV13 and TRBJ2-7, is AAGVIQSPRHLIKEKRETATLKCYPIPRHDTVYWYQQGPGQDPQFLISFYEKMQSDKGSIPDRFSAQQFSDYHSELNMSSLELGDSALYFCASSPPLGEQYFGPGTRLTVT.

This clone was picked up many times. This chain uses TRBV11-2 with TRBJ2-2, with 13 bases matching TRBD2. Germline V gene data show CDR1 as SGHAT and CDR2 as FQNNGV. CDR3 length: 16 residues. Losses at the gene ends were 4 bases for V and 5 bases for J; bases not matched to a gene: 4. The chain's CDR3 is CASSSPGLAGTGELFF. CDR3 DNA: TGTGCCAGCAGCTCACCGGGACTAGCGGGGACCGGGGAGCTGTTTTTT.

The chain links TRBV7-9 to TRBJ1-2; 7 nucleotides align to TRBD1. The CDR3 covers 13 residues. V was clipped by 4 bases and J by 5 bases; unmatched bases: 4. Per germline, CDR1 SEHNR and CDR2 FQNEAQ (reference sequence). The CDR3 bases are TGTGCCAGCAGCTCTGGACAGGATTATGGCTACACCTTC. Amino acids: CASSSGQDYGYTF.

The chain has TRBV19 and TRBJ2-7; 11 bases map to TRBD1. The germline V gene has CDR1 LNHDA and CDR2 SQIVND (reference sequence). Losses at the gene ends were 7 bases for V and 1 base for J; bases not matched to a gene: 6. The CDR3 totals 15 residues. Here the CDR3 reads CASTLGTGGSYEQYF. In DNA, the CDR3 is TGTGCCAGTACCCTTGGGACAGGGGGATCCTACGAGCAGTACTTC.

The CDR3 DNA follows: TGCGCCAGCAGCCAGTCCAGAGGGGGTATGAACACTGAAGCTTTCTTT. Its protein is CASSQSRGGMNTEAFF. The chain is built from TRBV4-1 and TRBJ1-1; perhaps TRBD1 as D (6 bases). The CDR3 covers 16 residues. V lost 3 bases to trimming and J lost 0 bases, with 14 bases between them. CDR1 MGHRA and CDR2 YSYEKL come from the germline V gene.

This clone was detected ten times or more. The rearrangement uses TRBV4-1 and TRBJ2-1; 7 bases match TRBD1. The junction had 10 bases not matched to a gene; V was cut back by 2 bases and J by 6 bases. CDR1 MGHRA and CDR2 YSYEKL come from the germline V gene. The CDR3 contains 16 residues. The chain's CDR3 is CASSQTTGVMGNEQFF. As DNA, the CDR3 is TGCGCCAGCAGCCAAACCACAGGGGTGATGGGCAATGAGCAGTTCTTC.

This clone has at least ten counts. Compared with germline, one end of the junction differs, possibly owing to a read error. V and J are TRBV7-7 and TRBJ2-5, with D possibly being TRBD1 (5 bases). From germline, CDR1 is SSHAT and CDR2 FNYEAQ (reference sequence). CDR3 length: 16 residues. CDR3 DNA: TGTGCTAGCAGTCCGCTAGACAGCGAAGGACGGGAGACCCAGTACTTC. It translates to CASSPLDSEGRETQYF. Full variable domain (outside the CDR3, taken from reference TRBV7-7 and TRBJ2-5): GAGVSQSPRYKVTKRGQDVTLRCDPISSHATLYWYQQALGQGPEFLTYFNYEAQPDKSGLPSDRFSAERPEGSISTLTIQRTEQRDSAMYRCASSPLDSEGRETQYFGPGTRLLVL.

The V call is TRBV5-4, the J call TRBJ1-1, with D maybe TRBD1 (5 bases). The germline V and J ends were trimmed by 3 bases and 2 bases, with 11 bases remaining between them. CDR1 and CDR2 (germline): SGHNT, YYREEE (reference sequence). The CDR3 contains 14 residues. CDR3 in amino acids: CASSSQGGNTEAFF. CDR3 DNA sequence: TGTGCCAGCAGCTCCCAGGGAGGAAACACTGAAGCTTTCTTT.

This clone was counted only a few times. The chain is built from TRBV2 and TRBJ1-2; 7 bases are a match to TRBD1. The CDR3 extends over 15 amino acids. Germline V lookup: CDR1 SNHLY, CDR2 FYNNEI. Unmatched junction bases numbered 10, after V lost 5 bases and J lost 4 bases. The CDR3 protein is CASSPRDSPSYGYTF. CDR3 coding DNA: TGTGCCAGCAGTCCGCGGGACAGCCCCAGCTATGGCTACACCTTC.

The V gene is TRBV2, the J gene TRBJ2-7; tentatively, D is TRBD1 (5 bases). The CDR3 totals 14 residues. Trimming shortened V by 1 base and J by 6 bases, and 13 bases separated the two germline ends. Germline V gives CDR1 SNHLY, CDR2 FYNNEI. The chain's CDR3 is CASSEEGVPREQYV. CDR3 bases: TGTGCCAGCAGTGAAGAAGGGGTCCCACGCGAGCAGTACGTC.

The DNA of the CDR3 is TGCAGCGTTGATACCCCAGCAGATACGCAGTATTTT. Its translation is CSVDTPADTQYF. The chain is built from TRBV29-1 and TRBJ2-3; D remains unclear. Germline V CDR1 and CDR2: SQVTM, ANQGSEA. V lost 3 bases and J lost 4, with 8 bases in between. The CDR3 covers 12 residues.

V and J are TRBV30 and TRBJ2-7; possible D gene TRBD2, 5 bases. Germline-derived CDR1 and CDR2 are GTSNPN and SVGIG (reference sequence). The V end lost 2 bases, the J end lost 2 bases, and 13 bases lay between the germline ends. The CDR3 contains 14 residues. DNA of the CDR3: TGTGCCTGGAGTAAGCGGACCCAGACCTACGAGCAGTACTTC. It yields the protein CAWSKRTQTYEQYF.

This clone occurred a few times. The rearrangement joins TRBV2 to TRBJ2-5; 9 nucleotides agree with TRBD2. This CDR3 comprises 15 residues. J lost 5 bases, V lost 7 bases, and 11 bases had no gene match. Germline V lookup: CDR1 SNHLY, CDR2 FYNNEI. CDR3 residues: CASKKPAGGQETQYF. The CDR3 DNA is TGTGCCAGCAAAAAACCAGCGGGAGGTCAGGAGACCCAGTACTTC. Filled out from reference TRBV2 and TRBJ2-5, the complete variable domain reads EPEVTQTPSHQVTQMGQEVILRCVPISNHLYFYWYRQILGQKVEFLVSFYNNEISEKSEIFDDQFSVERPDGSNFTLKIRSTKLEDSAMYFCASKKPAGGQETQYFGPGTRLLVL.

This clone turned up a few times. The chain recombines TRBV5-1 with TRBJ2-1; no definite D call. Germline values: CDR1 SGHRS, CDR2 YFSETQ. There are 15 residues in the CDR3. V was shortened by 4 bases and J by 6 bases, with 17 bases between the two germline ends. CDR3 sequence reads: CASSPFDGYSNEQFF. CDR3 coding DNA: TGCGCCAGCAGCCCGTTTGACGGGTACAGCAATGAGCAGTTCTTC.

The chain carries TRBV7-9 and TRBJ2-3; 7 positions match TRBD1. Germline V lookup: CDR1 SEHNR, CDR2 FQNEAQ (reference sequence). Trimming removed 5 bases from V and 3 bases from J; junction bases left unmatched: 14. CDR3 size: 17 residues. CDR3 sequence: CASSATRGTVGTDTQYF. CDR3 nucleotide sequence: TGTGCCAGCAGCGCCACGCGAGGGACAGTGGGAACAGATACGCAGTATTTT. The whole variable domain, remainder taken from reference TRBV7-9 and TRBJ2-3, is DTGVSQNPRHKITKRGQNVTFRCDPISEHNRLYWYRQTLGQGPEFLTYFQNEAQLEKSRLLSDRFSAERPKGSFSTLEIQRTEQGDSAMYLCASSATRGTVGTDTQYFGPGTRLTVL.